This T cell receptor beta chain was captured by sequencing in a study of identifying expanded T cells in peripheral blood. No infections or other immune events were documented during collection. About this clone itself: Its antigen is currently unknown.

Method: immunoSEQ multiplex PCR; TCRdb's copy keeps in-frame clones and lacks some. The data contain about 58,000 clones, around nine tenths of them singletons. Study-level results: Differentially abundant clones: 1 to 1.5 between replicates, 16.4 at approximately 13 days, less than 20 at four. Clone count variance between approximately 2-week samples rose with total template count.

The length of the CDR3 is 13 residues. Germline CDR1 is SGHRS and CDR2 is YFSETQ. V trimming: 4 bases; J trimming: 8 bases; junction bases outside the gene matches: 6. The TCR sequence derives from a person between 18 and 75 years old in good health. This sequence joins TRBV5-1 and TRBJ1-2, with 9 bases fitting TRBD1. The material sequenced was blood. The CDR3 protein is CASSAGQGSGYTF. As DNA, the CDR3 is TGCGCCAGCAGCGCAGGACAGGGGAGCGGCTACACCTTC. The full variable domain, in which reference TRBV5-1 and TRBJ1-2 provide the parts outside the CDR3, is KAGVTQTPRYLIKTRGQQVTLSCSPISGHRSVSWYQQTPGQGLQFLFEYFSETQRNKGNFPGRFSGRQFSNSRSEMNVSTLELGDSALYLCASSAGQGSGYTFGSGTRLTVV.